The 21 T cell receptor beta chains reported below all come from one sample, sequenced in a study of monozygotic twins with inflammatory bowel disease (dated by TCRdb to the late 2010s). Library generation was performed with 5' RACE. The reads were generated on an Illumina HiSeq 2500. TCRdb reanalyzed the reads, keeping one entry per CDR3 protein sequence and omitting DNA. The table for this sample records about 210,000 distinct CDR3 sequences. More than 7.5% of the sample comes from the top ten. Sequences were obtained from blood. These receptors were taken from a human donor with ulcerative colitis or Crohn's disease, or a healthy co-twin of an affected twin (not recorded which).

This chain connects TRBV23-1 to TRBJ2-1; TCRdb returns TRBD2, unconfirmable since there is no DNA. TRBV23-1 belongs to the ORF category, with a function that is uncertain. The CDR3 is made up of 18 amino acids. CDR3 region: CASSQDGEGASSYNEQFF.

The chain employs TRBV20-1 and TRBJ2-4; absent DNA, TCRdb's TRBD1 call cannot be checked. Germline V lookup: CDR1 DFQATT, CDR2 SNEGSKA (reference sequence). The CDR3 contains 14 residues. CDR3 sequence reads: CSARDGTVSGIQYF.

CDR3: CASSTATGVRSNYGYTF. This chain uses TRBV19 with TRBJ1-2; TCRdb's D call of TRBD1 is untestable without DNA. The CDR3 has 17 amino acids. Germline CDR1 reads LNHDA; CDR2 reads SQIVND (reference sequence).

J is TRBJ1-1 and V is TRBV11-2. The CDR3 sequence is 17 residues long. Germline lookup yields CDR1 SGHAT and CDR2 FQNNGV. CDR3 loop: CASSSDRDSEDNTEAFF.

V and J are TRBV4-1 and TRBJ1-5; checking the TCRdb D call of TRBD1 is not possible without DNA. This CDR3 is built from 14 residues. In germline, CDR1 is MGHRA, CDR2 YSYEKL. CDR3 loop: CASSHSTGERPQHF.

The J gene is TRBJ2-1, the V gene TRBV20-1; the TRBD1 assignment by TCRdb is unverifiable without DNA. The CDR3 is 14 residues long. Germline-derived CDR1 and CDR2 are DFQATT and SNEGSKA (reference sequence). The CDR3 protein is CSAKRPGGSDEQFF.

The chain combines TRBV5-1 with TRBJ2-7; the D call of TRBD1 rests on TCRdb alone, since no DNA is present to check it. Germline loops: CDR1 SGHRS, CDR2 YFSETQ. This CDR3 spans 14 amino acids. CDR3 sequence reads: CASSLERGSYEQYF. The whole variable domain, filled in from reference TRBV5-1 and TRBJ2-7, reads KAGVTQTPRYLIKTRGQQVTLSCSPISGHRSVSWYQQTPGQGLQFLFEYFSETQRNKGNFPGRFSGRQFSNSRSEMNVSTLELGDSALYLCASSLERGSYEQYFGPGTRLTVT.

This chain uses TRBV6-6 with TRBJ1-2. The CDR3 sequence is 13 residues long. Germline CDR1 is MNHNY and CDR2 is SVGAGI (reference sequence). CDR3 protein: CASSYSTAGGYTF.

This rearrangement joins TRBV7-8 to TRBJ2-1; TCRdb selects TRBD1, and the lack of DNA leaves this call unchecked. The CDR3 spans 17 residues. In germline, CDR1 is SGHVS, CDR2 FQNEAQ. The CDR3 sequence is CASSLRGPGGAYNEQFF.

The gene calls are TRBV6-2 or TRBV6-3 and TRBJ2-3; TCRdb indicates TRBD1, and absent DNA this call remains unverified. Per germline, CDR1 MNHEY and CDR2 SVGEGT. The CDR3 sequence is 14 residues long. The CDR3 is CASEHGQPDDTQYF.

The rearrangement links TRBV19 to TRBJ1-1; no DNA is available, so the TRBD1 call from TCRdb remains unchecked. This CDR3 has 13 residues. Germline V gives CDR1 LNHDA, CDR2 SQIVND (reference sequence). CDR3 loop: CASSMDRGTEAFF.

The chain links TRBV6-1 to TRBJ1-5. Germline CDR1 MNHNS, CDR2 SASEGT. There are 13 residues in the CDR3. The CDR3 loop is CASCQVHNQPQHF.

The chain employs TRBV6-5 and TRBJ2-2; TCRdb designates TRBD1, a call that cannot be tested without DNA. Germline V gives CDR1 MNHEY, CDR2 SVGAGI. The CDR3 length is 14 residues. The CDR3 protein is CASVFGGNTGELFF.

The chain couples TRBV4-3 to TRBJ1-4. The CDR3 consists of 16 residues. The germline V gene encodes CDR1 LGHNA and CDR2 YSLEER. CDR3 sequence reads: CASSQDWGYRNEKLFF.

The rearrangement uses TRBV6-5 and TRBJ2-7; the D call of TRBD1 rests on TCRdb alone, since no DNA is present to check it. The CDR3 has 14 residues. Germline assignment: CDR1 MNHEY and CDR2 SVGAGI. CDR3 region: CASSWTGTSYEQYF.

The CDR3 spells CASSRQGGRETQYF. The gene calls are TRBV12-3 or TRBV12-4 and TRBJ2-5; TCRdb gives TRBD1 as the D gene, but with no DNA this cannot be confirmed. The CDR3 loop spans 14 amino acids.

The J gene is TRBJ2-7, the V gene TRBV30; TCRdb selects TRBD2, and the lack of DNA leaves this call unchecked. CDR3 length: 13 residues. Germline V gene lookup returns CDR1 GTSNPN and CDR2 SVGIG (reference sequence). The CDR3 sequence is CAWSWERTYEQYF.

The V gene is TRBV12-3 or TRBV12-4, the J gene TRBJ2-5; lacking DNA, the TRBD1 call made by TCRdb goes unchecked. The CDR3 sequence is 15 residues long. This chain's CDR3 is CASSRGTGLQETQYF.

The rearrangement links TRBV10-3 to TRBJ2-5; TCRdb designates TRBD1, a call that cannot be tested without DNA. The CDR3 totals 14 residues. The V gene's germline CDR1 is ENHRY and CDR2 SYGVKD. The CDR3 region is CAISGGDNQETQYF.

CDR3 loop: CASSPREGVRTGELFF. The chain employs TRBV7-8 and TRBJ2-2; TCRdb's D gene call, TRBD1, goes unchecked for lack of DNA. CDR1 is SGHVS and CDR2 is FQNEAQ in the germline V gene. The CDR3 spans 16 residues.

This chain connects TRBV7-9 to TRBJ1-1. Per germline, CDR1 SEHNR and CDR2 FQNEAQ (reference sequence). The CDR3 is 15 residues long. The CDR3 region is CASSLRASGNTEAFF.